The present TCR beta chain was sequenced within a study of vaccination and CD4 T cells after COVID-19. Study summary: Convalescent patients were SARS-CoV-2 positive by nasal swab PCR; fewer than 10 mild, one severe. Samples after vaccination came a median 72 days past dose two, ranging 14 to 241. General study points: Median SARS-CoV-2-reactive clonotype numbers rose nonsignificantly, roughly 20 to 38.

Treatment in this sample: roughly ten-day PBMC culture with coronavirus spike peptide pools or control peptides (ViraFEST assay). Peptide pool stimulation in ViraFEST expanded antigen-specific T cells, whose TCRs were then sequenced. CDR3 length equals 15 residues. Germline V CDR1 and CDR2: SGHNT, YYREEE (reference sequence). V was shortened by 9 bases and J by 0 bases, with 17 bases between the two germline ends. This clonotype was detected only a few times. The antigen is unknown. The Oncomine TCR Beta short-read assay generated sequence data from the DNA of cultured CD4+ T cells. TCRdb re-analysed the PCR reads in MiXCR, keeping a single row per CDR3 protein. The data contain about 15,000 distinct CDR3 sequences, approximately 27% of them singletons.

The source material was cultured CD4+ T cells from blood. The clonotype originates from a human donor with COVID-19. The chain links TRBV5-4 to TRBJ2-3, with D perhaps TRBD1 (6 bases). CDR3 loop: CAIPLRQGSTDTQYF. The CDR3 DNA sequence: TGTGCCATCCCGTTGAGGCAGGGGAGCACAGATACGCAGTATTTT.